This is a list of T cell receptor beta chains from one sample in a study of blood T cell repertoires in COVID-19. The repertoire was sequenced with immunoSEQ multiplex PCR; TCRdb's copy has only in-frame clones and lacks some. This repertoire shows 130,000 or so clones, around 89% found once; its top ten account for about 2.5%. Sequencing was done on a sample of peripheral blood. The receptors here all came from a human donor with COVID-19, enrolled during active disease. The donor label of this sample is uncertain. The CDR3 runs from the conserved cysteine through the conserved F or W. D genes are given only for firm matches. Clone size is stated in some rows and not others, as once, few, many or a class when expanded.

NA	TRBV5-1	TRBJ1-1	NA	TGCGCCAGCAGCTTGGCCCGGAGGGGCACTGAAGCTTTCTTT	CASSLARRGTEAFF
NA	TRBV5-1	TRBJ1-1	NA	TGCGCCAGCAGCTCTCAACTGACAGCGAACACTGAAGCTTTCTTT	CASSSQLTANTEAFF
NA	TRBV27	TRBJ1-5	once	TGTGCCAGCAGCCCTGGACATTTCCAGCCCCAGCATTTT	CASSPGHFQPQHF
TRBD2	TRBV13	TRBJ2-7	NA	TGTGCCAGCAGCTTTAGGACTAGCGGTTACGAGCAGTACTTC	CASSFRTSGYEQYF
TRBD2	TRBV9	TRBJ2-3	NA	TGTGCCAGCAGCGTAGGTGGCGGGGGGGCAGATACGCAGTATTTT	CASSVGGGGADTQYF
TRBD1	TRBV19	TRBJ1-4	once	TGTGCCAGTAGTCCGTCTTCCGGGACAGGGGACGAAAAACTGTTTTTT	CASSPSSGTGDEKLFF
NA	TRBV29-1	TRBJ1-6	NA	TGCAGCGCCCAGGGTGATGGAAATTCACCCCTCCACTTT	CSAQGDGNSPLHF
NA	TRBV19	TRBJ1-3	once	TGTGCCAGTAGTATAGGAGTATCTGGAAACACCATATATTTT	CASSIGVSGNTIYF
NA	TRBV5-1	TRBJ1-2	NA	TGCGCCAGCAGCGGGGACGTGGCGGGGGTTCGCGGCTACACCTTC	CASSGDVAGVRGYTF
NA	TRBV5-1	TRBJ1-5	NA	TGCGCCAGCTCCCGTGATGGGGGGTCTCAGCCCCAGCATTTT	CASSRDGGSQPQHF
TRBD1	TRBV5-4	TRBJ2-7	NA	TGTGCCAGCAGGAGGGACAGCGGCGAGCAGTACTTC	CASRRDSGEQYF
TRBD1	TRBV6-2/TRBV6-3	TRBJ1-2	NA	TGTGCCAGCAGTTCCCCCGGACAGGGAAACTATGGCTACACCTTC	CASSSPGQGNYGYTF
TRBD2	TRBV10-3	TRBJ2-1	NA	TGTGCCATCAGTTTAAGAGGGAGCGGGGACAATGAGCAGTTCTTC	CAISLRGSGDNEQFF
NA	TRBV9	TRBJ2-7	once	TGTGCCAGCAGCGTAGGCGGGGAAAGCTACGAGCAGTACTTC	CASSVGGESYEQYF
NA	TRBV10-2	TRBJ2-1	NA	TGCGCCAGCCGGGGGGTCCTAAGGGGGAATGAGCAGTTCTTC	CASRGVLRGNEQFF
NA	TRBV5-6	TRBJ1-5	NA	TGTGCCAAGAGAAGAGGGCGCAATCAGCCCCAGCATTTT	CAKRRGRNQPQHF
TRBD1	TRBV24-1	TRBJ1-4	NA	TGTGCCACCAGTGATGGACAGGGGGGAACTAATGAAAAACTGTTTTTT	CATSDGQGGTNEKLFF
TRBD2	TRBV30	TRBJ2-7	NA	TGTGCCTGGAGTGTACTGAGGGCTAGCGGGAGGATCCCCCTCTACGAGCAGTACTTC	CAWSVLRASGRIPLYEQYF
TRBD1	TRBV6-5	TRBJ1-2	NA	TGTGCCAGCAGTTCAACCGGGACAGGGGATACCTATGGCTACACCTTC	CASSSTGTGDTYGYTF
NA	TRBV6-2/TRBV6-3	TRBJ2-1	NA	TGTGCCAGCAGTTACTTGAGGGGGGGAGATGAGCAGTTCTTC	CASSYLRGGDEQFF
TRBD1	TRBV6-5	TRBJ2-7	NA	TGTGCCAGCAGTTCACCGGGACAGGGGGCCGGGGAGCAGTACTTC	CASSSPGQGAGEQYF
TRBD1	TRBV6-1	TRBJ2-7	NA	TGTGCCAGCAGTGAGCCTTGGGACAGTGCCTACGAGCAGTACTTC	CASSEPWDSAYEQYF
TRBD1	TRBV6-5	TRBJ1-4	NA	TGTGCCAGCAGTTCCCTGAAGGGGGCCGATGAAAAACTGTTTTTT	CASSSLKGADEKLFF
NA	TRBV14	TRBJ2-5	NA	TGTGCCAGCAGCCAAGATTCGGGTGGTAGAGGAGAGACCCAGTACTTC	CASSQDSGGRGETQYF
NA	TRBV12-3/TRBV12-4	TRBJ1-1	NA	TGTGCCAGCAGCGCACAACTGAACACTGAAGCTTTCTTT	CASSAQLNTEAFF
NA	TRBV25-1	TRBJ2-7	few	TGTGCCAGCAGTGAAGGAGGCAGGTCCTACGAGCAGTACTTC	CASSEGGRSYEQYF
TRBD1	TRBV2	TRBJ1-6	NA	TGTGCCAGCAGTGAAACCCCGGGACAGGGGGGGATTACCTATAATTCACCCCTCCACTTT	CASSETPGQGGITYNSPLHF
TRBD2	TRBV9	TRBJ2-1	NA	TGTGCCAGCAGCCCGCTTAGCGGGGGGATCTACAATGAGCAGTTCTTC	CASSPLSGGIYNEQFF
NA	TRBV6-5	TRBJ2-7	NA	TGTGCCAGCACCAAGGGGGTAGGCGACTACGAGCAGTACTTC	CASTKGVGDYEQYF
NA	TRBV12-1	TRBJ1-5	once	TGTGCCAGCAGCTTTTGGGAGGAAAATCAGCCCCAGCATTTT	CASSFWEENQPQHF
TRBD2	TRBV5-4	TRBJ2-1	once	TGTGCCAGCAGCTTTTCTCTAGCGGGAGGTTTTTCCTACAATGAGCAGTTCTTC	CASSFSLAGGFSYNEQFF
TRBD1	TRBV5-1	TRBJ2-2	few	TGCGCCAGCAGCTTGAGGGGGCGCAACACCGGGGAGCTGTTTTTT	CASSLRGRNTGELFF
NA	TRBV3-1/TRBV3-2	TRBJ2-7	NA	TGTGCCAGCAGCCAAGGACTGATTCACTACGAGCAGTACTTC	CASSQGLIHYEQYF
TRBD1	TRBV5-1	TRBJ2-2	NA	TGCGCCAGCAGCTTGGACAGGGGCAACACCGGGGAGCTGTTTTTT	CASSLDRGNTGELFF
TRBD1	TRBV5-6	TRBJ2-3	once	TGTGCCAGCAGCTTCACAGGGGGTAGCACAGATACGCAGTATTTT	CASSFTGGSTDTQYF
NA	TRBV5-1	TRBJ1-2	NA	TGCGCCAGCAGCTGGAACCTCGGAGGGCAAAGGAGGAACTATGGCTACACCTTC	CASSWNLGGQRRNYGYTF
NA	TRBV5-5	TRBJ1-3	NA	TGTGCCAGCAGCTGGGCCACCGATGGAGGAAACACCATATATTTT	CASSWATDGGNTIYF
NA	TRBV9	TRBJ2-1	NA	TGTGCCAGCAGCGTAGTGGGGAGAGGAGCGGCGCATGAGCAGTTCTTC	CASSVVGRGAAHEQFF
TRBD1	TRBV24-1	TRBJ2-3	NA	TGTGCCACAACCACAGGGGATAACACAGATACGCAGTATTTT	CATTTGDNTDTQYF
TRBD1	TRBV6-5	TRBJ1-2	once	TGTGCCAGCAGTTACTCGATACAGGGGAATGGCTACACCTTC	CASSYSIQGNGYTF
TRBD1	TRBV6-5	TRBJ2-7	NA	TGTGCCAGCACAAGAGGGGGCTCCACCTACGAGCAGTACTTC	CASTRGGSTYEQYF
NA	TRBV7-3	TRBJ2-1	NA	TGTGCCAGCAGCAAGGGGCGGGGTGACAATGAGCAGTTCTTC	CASSKGRGDNEQFF
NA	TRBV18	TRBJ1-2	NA	TGTGCCAGCTCACCACCGTTTGTCGATGGCTACACCTTC	CASSPPFVDGYTF
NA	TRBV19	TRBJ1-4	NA	TGTGCCAGCCGGAGAGAAAAACTGTTTTTT	CASRREKLFF